Here is one T cell receptor beta chain with its context. This sample was included in a study of CD8+ T cells in alopecia areata. Following RNA extraction, reverse transcription yielded cDNA that acted as the sequencing template. The repertoire was sequenced with immunoSEQ multiplex PCR; TCRdb's copy has only in-frame clones and lacks some. This sample has more than 95,000 clones; around 50% occur once, and the top ten carry more than 8%. CDR3 length equals 13 residues. Between the trimmed V and J ends, which lost 8 bases and 7 bases, there was a span of 17 bases. The germline V gene encodes CDR1 MGHDK and CDR2 SYGVNS.

Specimen: CD4+ T cells sorted from blood. The chain combines TRBV25-1 with TRBJ1-1; TRBD1 might be the D (6 bases). The clonotype was recovered from a human donor in good health. The CDR3 region has the DNA TGTGCCAGCTTATCAACAGGGAATCTTGAAGCTTTCTTT. It yields the protein CASLSTGNLEAFF.